The present T cell receptor beta chain was sequenced within a study of blood T cells in healthy people across ages. Study-wide findings and caveats: With unsorted PBMCs, a conclusive comparison of naive versus antigen-experienced cells was not possible.

Note on this clonotype: Its antigen is not known.

The V segment lost 5 bases and the J segment 1 base; nucleotides outside the gene matches: 7. The CDR3 loop spans 15 amino acids. Germline CDR1 SEHNR, CDR2 FQNEAQ (reference sequence). Primers used in a second PCR of roughly 6 to 11 cycles were a sample-barcoded 5' primer and a J-beta primer mix. TCRdb independently ran MiXCR on the 5' RACE reads; one entry per CDR3 protein. This sample yields 800,000 or so distinct CDR3 sequences, of which around 62% are seen a single time; about 27% belongs to the top ten. The receptor comes from a man in his thirties or forties in good health. The gene calls are TRBV7-9 and TRBJ2-5, with 7 bases lining up with TRBD1. Sequencing was performed on blood. CDR3 region: CASSPLSGGQETQYF. CDR3 nucleotide sequence: TGTGCCAGCAGCCCCCTCTCAGGGGGCCAAGAGACCCAGTACTTC. Looking up the rest from reference TRBV7-9 and TRBJ2-5 gives the full variable domain: DTGVSQNPRHKITKRGQNVTFRCDPISEHNRLYWYRQTLGQGPEFLTYFQNEAQLEKSRLLSDRFSAERPKGSFSTLEIQRTEQGDSAMYLCASSPLSGGQETQYFGPGTRLLVL.